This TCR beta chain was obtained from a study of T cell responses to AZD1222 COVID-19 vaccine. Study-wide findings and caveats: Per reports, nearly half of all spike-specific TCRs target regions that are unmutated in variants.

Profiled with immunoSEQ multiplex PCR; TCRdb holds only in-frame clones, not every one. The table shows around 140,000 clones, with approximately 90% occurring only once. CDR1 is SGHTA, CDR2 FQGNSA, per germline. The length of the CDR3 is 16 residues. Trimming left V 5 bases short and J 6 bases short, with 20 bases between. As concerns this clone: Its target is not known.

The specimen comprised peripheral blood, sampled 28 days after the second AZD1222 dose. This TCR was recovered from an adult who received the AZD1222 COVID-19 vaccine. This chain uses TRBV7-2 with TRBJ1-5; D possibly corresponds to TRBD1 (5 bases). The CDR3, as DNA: TGTGCCAGCAGCCCGGGTGGGGCTCCTAGTGTTCAGCCCCAGCATTTT. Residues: CASSPGGAPSVQPQHF.